This T cell receptor (beta chain) comes out of a study of blood T cell repertoires in COVID-19. TCRdb keeps only in-frame clones here, not all; method: immunoSEQ multiplex PCR. The sample contains some 370,000 clones, around 86% of which appear only once. Recovered participants had two consecutive negative NP/OP PCR tests, healthcare professional clearance, or symptom resolution. Unmatched junction bases numbered 15, after V lost 6 bases and J lost 12 bases. This CDR3 is built from 15 residues. Germline V gene data show CDR1 as MNHEY and CDR2 as SVGEGT. The chain is built from TRBV6-2 or TRBV6-3 and TRBJ2-1, with 9 bases that match TRBD1. The sample comprised PBMCs or T cells enriched from blood (not recorded which). The sequence was obtained from a woman between 45 and 60 years old who had recovered from COVID-19. CDR3 sequence (DNA): TGTGCCAGCAGCCTGCCCCAGGGACAGGGTTTCTCGCAGTTCTTC. Translated: CASSLPQGQGFSQFF.